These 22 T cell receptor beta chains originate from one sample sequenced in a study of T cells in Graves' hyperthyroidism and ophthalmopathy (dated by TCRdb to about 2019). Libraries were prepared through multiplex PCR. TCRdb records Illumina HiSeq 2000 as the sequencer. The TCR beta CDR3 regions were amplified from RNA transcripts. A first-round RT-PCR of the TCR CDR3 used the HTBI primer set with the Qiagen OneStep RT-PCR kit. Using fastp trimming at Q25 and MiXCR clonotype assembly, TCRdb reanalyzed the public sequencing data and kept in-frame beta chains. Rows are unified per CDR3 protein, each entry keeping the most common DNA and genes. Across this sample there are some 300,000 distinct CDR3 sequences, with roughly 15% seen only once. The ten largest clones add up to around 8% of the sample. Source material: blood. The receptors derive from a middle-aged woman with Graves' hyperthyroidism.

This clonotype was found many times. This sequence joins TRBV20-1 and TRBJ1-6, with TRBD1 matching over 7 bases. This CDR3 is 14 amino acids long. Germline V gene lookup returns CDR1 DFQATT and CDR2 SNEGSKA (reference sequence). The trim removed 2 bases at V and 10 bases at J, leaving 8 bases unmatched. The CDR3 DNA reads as TGCAGTGCTAGACCAGGGGGACTTTGGTCACCCCTCCACTTT. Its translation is CSARPGGLWSPLHF.

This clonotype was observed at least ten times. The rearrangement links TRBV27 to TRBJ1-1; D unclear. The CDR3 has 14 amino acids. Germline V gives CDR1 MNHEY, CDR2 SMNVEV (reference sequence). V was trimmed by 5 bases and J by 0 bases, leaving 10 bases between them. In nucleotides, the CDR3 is TGTGCCAGCAGTCCCGCGACCGTGAACACTGAAGCTTTCTTT. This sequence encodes CASSPATVNTEAFF.

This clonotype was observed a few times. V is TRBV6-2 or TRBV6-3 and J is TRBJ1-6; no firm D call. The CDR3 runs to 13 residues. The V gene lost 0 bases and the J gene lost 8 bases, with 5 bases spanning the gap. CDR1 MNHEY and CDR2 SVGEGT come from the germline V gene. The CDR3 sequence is CASSYSTDSPLHF. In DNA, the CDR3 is TGTGCCAGCAGTTACTCCACAGATTCACCCCTCCACTTT.

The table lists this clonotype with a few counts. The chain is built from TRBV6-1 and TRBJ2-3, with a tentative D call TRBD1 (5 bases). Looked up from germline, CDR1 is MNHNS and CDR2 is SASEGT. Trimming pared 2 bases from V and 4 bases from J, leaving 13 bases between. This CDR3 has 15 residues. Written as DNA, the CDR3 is TGTGCCAGCAGTGAATCCCAGGGTTGGGCAGATACGCAGTATTTT. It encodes CASSESQGWADTQYF.

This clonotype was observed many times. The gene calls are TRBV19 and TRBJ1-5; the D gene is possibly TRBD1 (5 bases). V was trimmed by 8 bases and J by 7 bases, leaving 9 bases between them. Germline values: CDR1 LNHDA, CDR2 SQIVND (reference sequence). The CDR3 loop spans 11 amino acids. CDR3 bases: TGTGCCAGTGGCAGGGAGCAGCCCCAGCATTTT. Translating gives CASGREQPQHF.

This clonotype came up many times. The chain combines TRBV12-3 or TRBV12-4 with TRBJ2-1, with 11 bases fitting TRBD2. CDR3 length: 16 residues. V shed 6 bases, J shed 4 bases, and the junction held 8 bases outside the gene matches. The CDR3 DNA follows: TGTGCCAGCAGGCTAGAGGGACTAGCGGAGTACAATGAGCAGTTCTTC. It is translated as CASRLEGLAEYNEQFF.

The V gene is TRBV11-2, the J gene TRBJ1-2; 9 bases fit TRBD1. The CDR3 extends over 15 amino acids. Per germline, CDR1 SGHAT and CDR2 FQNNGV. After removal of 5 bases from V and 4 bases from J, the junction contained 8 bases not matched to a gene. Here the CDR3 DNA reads TGTGCCAGCAGCCTAACCGGGACAGGGATCTATGGCTACACCTTC. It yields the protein CASSLTGTGIYGYTF.

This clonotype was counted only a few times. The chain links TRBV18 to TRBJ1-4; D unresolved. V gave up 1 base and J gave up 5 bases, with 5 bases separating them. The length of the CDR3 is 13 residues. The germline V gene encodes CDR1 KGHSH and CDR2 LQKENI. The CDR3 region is CASSPRGNEKLFF. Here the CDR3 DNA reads TGTGCCAGCTCACCACGAGGGAATGAAAAACTGTTTTTT.

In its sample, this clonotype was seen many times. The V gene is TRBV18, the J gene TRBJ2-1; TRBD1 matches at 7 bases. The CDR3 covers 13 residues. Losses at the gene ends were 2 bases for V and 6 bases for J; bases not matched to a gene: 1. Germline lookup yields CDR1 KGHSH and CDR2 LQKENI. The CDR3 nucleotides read TGTGCCAGCTCACCAAGGGGGCCCAATGAGCAGTTCTTC. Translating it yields CASSPRGPNEQFF. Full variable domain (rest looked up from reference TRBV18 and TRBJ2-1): NAGVMQNPRHLVRRRGQEARLRCSPMKGHSHVYWYRQLPEEGLKFMVYLQKENIIDESGMPKERFSAEFPKEGPSILRIQQVVRGDSAAYFCASSPRGPNEQFFGPGTRLTVL.

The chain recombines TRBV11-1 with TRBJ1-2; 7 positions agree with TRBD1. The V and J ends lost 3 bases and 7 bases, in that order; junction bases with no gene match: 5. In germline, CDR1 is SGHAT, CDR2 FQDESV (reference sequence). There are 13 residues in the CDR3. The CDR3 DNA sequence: TGTGCCAGCAGCTTGTTGGAGGGGGCTGGCTACACCTTC. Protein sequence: CASSLLEGAGYTF.

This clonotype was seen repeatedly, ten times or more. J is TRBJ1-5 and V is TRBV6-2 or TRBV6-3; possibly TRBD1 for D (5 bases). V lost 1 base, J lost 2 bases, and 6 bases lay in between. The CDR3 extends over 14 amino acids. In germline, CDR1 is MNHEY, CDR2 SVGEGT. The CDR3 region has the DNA TGTGCCAGCAGTTACTTGGGGGGCAATCAGCCCCAGCATTTT. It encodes CASSYLGGNQPQHF.

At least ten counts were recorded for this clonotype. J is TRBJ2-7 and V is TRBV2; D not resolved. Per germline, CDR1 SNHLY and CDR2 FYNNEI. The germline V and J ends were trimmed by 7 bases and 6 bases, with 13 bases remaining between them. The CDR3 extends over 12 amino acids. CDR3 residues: CASKVPLGEQYF. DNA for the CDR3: TGTGCCAGCAAGGTACCCCTGGGCGAGCAGTACTTC.

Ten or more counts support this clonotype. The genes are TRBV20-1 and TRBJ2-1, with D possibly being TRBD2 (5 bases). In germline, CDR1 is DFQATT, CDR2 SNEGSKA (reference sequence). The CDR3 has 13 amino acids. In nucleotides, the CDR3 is TGCAGCGCCGCGGCGGGTTCGTCCAATGAGCAGTTCTTC. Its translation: CSAAAGSSNEQFF.

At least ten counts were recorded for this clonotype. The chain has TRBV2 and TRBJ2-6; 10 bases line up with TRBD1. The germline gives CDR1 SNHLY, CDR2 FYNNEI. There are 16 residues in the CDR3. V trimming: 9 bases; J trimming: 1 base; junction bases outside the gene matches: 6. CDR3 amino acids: CASVGQGVSGANVLTF. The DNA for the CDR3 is TGTGCCAGTGTAGGACAGGGGGTTTCTGGGGCCAACGTCCTGACTTTC.

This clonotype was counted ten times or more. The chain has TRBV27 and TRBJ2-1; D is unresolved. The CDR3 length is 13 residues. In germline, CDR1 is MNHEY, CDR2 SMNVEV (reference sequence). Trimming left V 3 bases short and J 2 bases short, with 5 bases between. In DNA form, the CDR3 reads TGTGCCAGCAGTTTCCCCCCCTACAATGAGCAGTTCTTC. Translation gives CASSFPPYNEQFF.

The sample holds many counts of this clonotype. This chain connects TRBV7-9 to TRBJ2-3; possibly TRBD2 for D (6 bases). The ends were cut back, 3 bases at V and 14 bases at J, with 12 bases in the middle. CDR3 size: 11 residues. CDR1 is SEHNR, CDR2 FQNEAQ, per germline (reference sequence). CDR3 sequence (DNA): TGTGCCAGCAGCTTGGAGGGGAAAACGTATTTT. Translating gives CASSLEGKTYF.

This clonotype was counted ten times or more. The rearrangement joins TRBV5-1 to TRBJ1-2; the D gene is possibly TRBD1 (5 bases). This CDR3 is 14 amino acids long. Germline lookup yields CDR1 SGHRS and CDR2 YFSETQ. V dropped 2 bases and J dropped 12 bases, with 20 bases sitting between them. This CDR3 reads CASSFWGESGTDTF. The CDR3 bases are TGCGCCAGCAGCTTTTGGGGGGAAAGCGGTACGGACACCTTC.

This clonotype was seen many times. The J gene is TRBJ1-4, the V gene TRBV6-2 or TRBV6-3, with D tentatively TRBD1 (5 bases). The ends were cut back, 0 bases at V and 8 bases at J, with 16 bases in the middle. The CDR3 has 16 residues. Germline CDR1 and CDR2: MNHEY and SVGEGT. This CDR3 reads CASSYSSGGDREKLFF. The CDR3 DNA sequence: TGTGCCAGCAGTTACTCTTCGGGAGGGGATCGGGAAAAACTGTTTTTT.

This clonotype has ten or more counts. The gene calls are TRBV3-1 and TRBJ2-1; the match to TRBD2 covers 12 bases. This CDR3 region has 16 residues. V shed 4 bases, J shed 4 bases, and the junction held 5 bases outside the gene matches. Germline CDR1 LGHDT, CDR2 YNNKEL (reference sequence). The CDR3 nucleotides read TGTGCCAGCAGCCCCCGGACTAGCGGGAATTACAATGAGCAGTTCTTC. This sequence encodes CASSPRTSGNYNEQFF.

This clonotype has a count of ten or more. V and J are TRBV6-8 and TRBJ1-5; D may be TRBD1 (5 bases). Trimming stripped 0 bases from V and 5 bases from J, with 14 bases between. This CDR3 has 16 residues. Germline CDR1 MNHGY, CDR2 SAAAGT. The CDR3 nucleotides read TGTGCCAGCAGTTACTCGAAGCGGGGGACGGATCAGCCCCAGCATTTT. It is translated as CASSYSKRGTDQPQHF.

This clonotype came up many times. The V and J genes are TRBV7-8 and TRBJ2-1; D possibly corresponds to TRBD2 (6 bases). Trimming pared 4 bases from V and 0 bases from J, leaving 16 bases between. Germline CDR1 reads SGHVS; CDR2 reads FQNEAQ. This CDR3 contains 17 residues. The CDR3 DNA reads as TGTGCCAGCAGCTCTGACCTGGGGGGAAGCTCCTACAATGAGCAGTTCTTC. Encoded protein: CASSSDLGGSSYNEQFF.

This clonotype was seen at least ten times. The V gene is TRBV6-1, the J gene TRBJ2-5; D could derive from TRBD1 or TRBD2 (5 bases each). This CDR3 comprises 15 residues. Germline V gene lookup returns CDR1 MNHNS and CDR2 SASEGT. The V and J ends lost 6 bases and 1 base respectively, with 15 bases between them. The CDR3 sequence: CASRPTGGPQETQYF. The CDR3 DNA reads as TGTGCCAGCAGACCTACAGGAGGTCCCCAAGAGACCCAGTACTTC.